This T cell receptor beta chain was found in a study of blood T cell repertoires in COVID-19. Turning to the study itself: Sites in the United States, Italy and Spain provided acute and convalescent COVID-19 samples. PBMCs, B-cell-depleted T cells, or T cells were the source of the cDNA or gDNA that made up the material.

As handled by the study authors: Estimates of nucleated cell counts were drawn from the amplification of reference gene primers. TCRdb's copy holds only in-frame clones and misses some; the assay was immunoSEQ multiplex PCR. D and trimming come from the DNA, and the V and J calls and clone size come from that table. This table has about 440,000 clones, approximately 90% appearing once. Trimming cost V 3 bases and J 4 bases, with 12 bases left between them. The CDR3 runs 14 residues. The germline V gene has CDR1 MDHEN and CDR2 SYDVKM. Sequencing was carried out using peripheral blood. The source of this sequence is a woman in her 30s with acute or convalescent COVID-19. The gene calls are TRBV28 and TRBJ1-2, with D possibly matching TRBD1 (5 bases). The CDR3 loop reads CASSLVQGLYGYTF. The CDR3 region has the DNA TGTGCCAGCAGTTTGGTCCAGGGTCTCTATGGCTACACCTTC.